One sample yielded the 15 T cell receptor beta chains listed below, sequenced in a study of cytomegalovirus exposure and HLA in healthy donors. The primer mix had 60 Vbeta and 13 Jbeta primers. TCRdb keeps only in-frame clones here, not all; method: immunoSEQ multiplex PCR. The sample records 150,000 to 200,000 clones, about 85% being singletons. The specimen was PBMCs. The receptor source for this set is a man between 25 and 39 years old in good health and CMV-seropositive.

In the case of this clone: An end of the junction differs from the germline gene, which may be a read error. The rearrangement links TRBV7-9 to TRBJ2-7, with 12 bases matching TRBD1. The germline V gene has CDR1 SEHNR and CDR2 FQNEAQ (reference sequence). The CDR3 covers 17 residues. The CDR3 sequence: CSSSSQGTGGASYEQYF. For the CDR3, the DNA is TGTTCCAGCAGCTCCCAAGGGACAGGGGGCGCATCCTACGAGCAGTACTTC.

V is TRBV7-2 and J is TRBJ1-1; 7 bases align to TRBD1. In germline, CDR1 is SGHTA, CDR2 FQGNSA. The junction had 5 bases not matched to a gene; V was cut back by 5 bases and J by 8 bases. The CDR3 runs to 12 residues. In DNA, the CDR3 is TGTGCCAGCAGCCCCCTGACAGGGGAAGCTTTCTTT. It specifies CASSPLTGEAFF.

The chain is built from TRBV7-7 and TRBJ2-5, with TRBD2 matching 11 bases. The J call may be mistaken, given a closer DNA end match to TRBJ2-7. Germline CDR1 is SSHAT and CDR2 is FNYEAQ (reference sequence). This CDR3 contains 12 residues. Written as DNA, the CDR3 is TGTGCTAGCGGGGGGGGACCCTACGAGCAGTACTTC. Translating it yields CASGGGPYEQYF.

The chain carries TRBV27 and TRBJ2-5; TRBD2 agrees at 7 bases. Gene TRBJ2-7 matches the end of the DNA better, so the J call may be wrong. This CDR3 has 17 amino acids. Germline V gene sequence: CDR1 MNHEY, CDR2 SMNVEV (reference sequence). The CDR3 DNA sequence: TGTGCCAGCAGCTCGCATGACGGGAGGCCGAGCTCCTACGAGCAGTACTTC. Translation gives CASSSHDGRPSSYEQYF.

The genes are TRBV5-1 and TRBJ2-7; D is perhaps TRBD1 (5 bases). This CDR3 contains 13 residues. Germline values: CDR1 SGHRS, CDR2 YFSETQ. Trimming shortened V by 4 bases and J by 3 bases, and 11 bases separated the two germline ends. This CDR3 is CASSHRTGYEQYF. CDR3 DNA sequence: TGCGCCAGCAGCCACAGGACGGGCTACGAGCAGTACTTC.

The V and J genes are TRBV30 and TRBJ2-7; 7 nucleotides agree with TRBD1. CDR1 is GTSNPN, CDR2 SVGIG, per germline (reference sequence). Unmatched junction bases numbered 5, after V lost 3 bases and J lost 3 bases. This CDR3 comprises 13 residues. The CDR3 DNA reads TGTGCCTGGAGAAGGGACAGTCTCTACGAGCAGTACTTC. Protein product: CAWRRDSLYEQYF.

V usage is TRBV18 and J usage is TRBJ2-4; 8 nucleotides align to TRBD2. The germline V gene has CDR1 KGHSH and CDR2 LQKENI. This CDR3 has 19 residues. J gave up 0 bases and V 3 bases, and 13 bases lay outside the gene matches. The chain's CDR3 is CASSPSWTSRDLAKNIQYF. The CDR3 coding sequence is TGTGCCAGCTCACCGAGTTGGACTAGCAGGGACTTAGCCAAAAACATTCAGTACTTC.

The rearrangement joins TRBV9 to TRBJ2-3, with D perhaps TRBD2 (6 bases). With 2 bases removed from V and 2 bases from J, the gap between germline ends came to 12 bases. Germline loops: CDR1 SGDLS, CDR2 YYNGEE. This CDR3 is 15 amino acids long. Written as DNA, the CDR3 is TGTGCCAGCAGCGTCGGAGGAGGGCCCACAGATACGCAGTATTTT. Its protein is CASSVGGGPTDTQYF.

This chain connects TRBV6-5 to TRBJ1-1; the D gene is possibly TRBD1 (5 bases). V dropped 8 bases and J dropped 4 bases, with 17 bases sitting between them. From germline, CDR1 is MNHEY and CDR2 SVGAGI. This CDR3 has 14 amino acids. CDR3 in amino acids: CASFFSGGGTEAFF. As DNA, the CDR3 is TGTGCCAGCTTCTTCTCGGGGGGAGGCACTGAAGCTTTCTTT.

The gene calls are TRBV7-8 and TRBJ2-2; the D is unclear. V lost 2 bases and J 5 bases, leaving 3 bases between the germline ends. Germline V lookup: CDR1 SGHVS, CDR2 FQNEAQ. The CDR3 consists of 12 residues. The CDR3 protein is CASSLLTGELFF. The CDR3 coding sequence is TGTGCCAGCAGCTTACTAACCGGGGAGCTGTTTTTT.

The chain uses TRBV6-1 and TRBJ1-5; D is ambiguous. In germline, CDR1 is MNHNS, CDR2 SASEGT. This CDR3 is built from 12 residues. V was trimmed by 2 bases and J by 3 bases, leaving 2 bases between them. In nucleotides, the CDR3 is TGTGCCAGCAGTGAATACAATCAGCCCCAGCATTTT. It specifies CASSEYNQPQHF.

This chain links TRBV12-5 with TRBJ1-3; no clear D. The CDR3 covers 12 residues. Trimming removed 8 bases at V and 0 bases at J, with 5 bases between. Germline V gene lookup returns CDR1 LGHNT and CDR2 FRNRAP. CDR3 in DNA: TGTGCTAGTTGGCCCTCTGGAAACACCATATATTTT. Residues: CASWPSGNTIYF.

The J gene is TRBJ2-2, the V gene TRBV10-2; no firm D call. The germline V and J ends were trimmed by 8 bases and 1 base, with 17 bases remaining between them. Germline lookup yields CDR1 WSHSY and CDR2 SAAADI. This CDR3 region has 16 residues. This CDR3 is CASALIRLLNTGELFF. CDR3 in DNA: TGCGCCAGCGCTCTTATCAGGCTATTGAACACCGGGGAGCTGTTTTTT.

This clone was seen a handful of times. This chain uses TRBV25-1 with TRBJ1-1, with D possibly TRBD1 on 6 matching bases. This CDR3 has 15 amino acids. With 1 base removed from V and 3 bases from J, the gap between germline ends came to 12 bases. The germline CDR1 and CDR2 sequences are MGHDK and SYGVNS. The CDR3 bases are TGTGCCAGCAGTGAATGGGGGGGCATGGACACTGAAGCTTTCTTT. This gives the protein CASSEWGGMDTEAFF.

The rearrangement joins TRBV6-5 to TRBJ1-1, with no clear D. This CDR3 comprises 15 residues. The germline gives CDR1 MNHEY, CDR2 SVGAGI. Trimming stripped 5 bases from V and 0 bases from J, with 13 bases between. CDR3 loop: CASSPSGAMNTEAFF. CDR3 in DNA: TGTGCCAGCAGTCCTTCTGGAGCAATGAACACTGAAGCTTTCTTT.